A selection of T cell receptor beta chains follows, all from one sample in a study of cytomegalovirus exposure and HLA in healthy donors. Sequencing used immunoSEQ multiplex PCR; TCRdb keeps in-frame clones, though not all of them. In all, the sample yields 45,000 to 60,000 clones. Source material: PBMCs. The receptors were sampled from a woman between 35 and 50 years old in good health and CMV-seronegative. Both conserved end residues are part of each CDR3. The order of the fields is CDR3 DNA, CDR3 protein, clone size, D gene, V gene, J gene. The D gene is left open where the match is weak. The listing skips clone size in some rows; elsewhere it reads once, few, many or a size class.

TGTGCCAGCAGCTTGGGGACAGGGGTCCACACTGAAGCTTTCTTT,CASSLGTGVHTEAFF,NA,TRBD1,TRBV5-6,TRBJ1-1
TGTGCCAGCAGTACAGGGTTGCGAGCGGCTGAAGCTTTCTTT,CASSTGLRAAEAFF,NA,NA,TRBV6-1,TRBJ1-1
TGTGCCAGCAGTGATAAGGTGGGAGCGGGAACAGATACGCAGTATTTT,CASSDKVGAGTDTQYF,NA,TRBD2,TRBV25-1,TRBJ2-3
TGTGCCAGCAGCCCCGTAGCGGTCCATAGCTACACCTTC,CASSPVAVHSYTF,NA,NA,TRBV7-9,TRBJ1-2
TGTGCCAGCAGCCAGGGACTCGCGGGAGAGACCCAGTACTTC,CASSQGLAGETQYF,NA,NA,TRBV7-9,TRBJ2-5
TGTGCCAGCAGCCCCGACAGGGCCTATGGCTACACCTTC,CASSPDRAYGYTF,NA,TRBD1,TRBV11-2,TRBJ1-2
TGTGCCAGCAGCTTCACCCGGGACAGCTACTACAATGAGCAGTTCTTC,CASSFTRDSYYNEQFF,NA,TRBD1,TRBV7-3,TRBJ2-1
TGCGCCAGCAGCTTGGTGGTGGGGGGAACCACCGGGGAGCTGTTTTTT,CASSLVVGGTTGELFF,NA,NA,TRBV5-1,TRBJ2-2
TGTGCCAGCAGCCTTCCGAAGGGGGAAGACTATGGCTACACCTTC,CASSLPKGEDYGYTF,NA,NA,TRBV28,TRBJ1-2
TGTGCCAGCAGTGAACCGGGACAGGGAACTGGCGAGCAGTTCTTC,CASSEPGQGTGEQFF,NA,TRBD1,TRBV6-1,TRBJ2-1
TGTGCCAGCTCACCAAGACCGGGACAGGGGACCACCGGGGAGCTGTTTTTT,CASSPRPGQGTTGELFF,NA,TRBD1,TRBV18,TRBJ2-2
TGTGCCAGCAGTTCCGGGACAGCGAGCTATGGCTACACCTTC,CASSSGTASYGYTF,NA,TRBD1,TRBV6-1,TRBJ1-2
TGTGCCAGCAGATCAGGGCCCGATAATGAAAAACTGTTTTTT,CASRSGPDNEKLFF,NA,NA,TRBV25-1,TRBJ1-4
TGCGCCAGCAGCAAGGACATCGGGCAGGGCACAGATACGCAGTATTTT,CASSKDIGQGTDTQYF,NA,NA,TRBV5-1,TRBJ2-3
TGTGCCAGCTCACTCCGGGACAGGTTATTTCAGGGCTACACCTTC,CASSLRDRLFQGYTF,NA,TRBD1,TRBV18,TRBJ1-2
TGTGCCAGCAGCTTAGCGGGGACAGGGAGAGATGGCTACACCTTC,CASSLAGTGRDGYTF,NA,TRBD1,TRBV7-9,TRBJ1-2
TGTGCCAGTAGTATAGATTGGCGACAGGGGGGCAATCAGCCCCAGCATTTT,CASSIDWRQGGNQPQHF,NA,TRBD1,TRBV19,TRBJ1-5
TGTGCCATCGGGGGGACTGATAGCAATCAGCCCCAGCATTTT,CAIGGTDSNQPQHF,NA,NA,TRBV10-3,TRBJ1-5
TGTGCCAGCTCACCAGGGGCAGCTTCGACCTACGAGCAGTACTTC,CASSPGAASTYEQYF,NA,NA,TRBV18,TRBJ2-7
TGTGCCACCAGCAGAAGCCAGGGTACCGACAATGAGCAGTTCTTC,CATSRSQGTDNEQFF,NA,NA,TRBV15,TRBJ2-1
TGTGCCAGTAACTCAGGGGGCCGGGGAGAGACCCAGTACTTC,CASNSGGRGETQYF,NA,TRBD1,TRBV19,TRBJ2-5
TGTGCCAGCAGTTACGGGTTGGAGTATGGCTACACCTTC,CASSYGLEYGYTF,NA,NA,TRBV6-6,TRBJ1-2
TGTGCCAGCAGTCAGGAGTACGGAAACAGGGTTGCCTACGAGCAGTACTTC,CASSQEYGNRVAYEQYF,NA,NA,TRBV27,TRBJ2-7
TGTGCCAGCAGCTCCATGGAGCTAGCGGGTATATACAATGAGCAGTTCTTC,CASSSMELAGIYNEQFF,NA,TRBD2,TRBV7-8,TRBJ2-1
TGTGCCACCCGGGAGACAGCTTATAGCAATCAGCCCCAGCATTTT,CATRETAYSNQPQHF,NA,NA,TRBV19,TRBJ1-5
TGCGCCAGCAGCCTCCAAGAGACCCAGTACTTC,CASSLQETQYF,NA,NA,TRBV5-1,TRBJ2-5
TGTGCCAGCAGCTTAGGGACTAGCGGGACCGATGAGCAGTTCTTC,CASSLGTSGTDEQFF,NA,TRBD2,TRBV11-2,TRBJ2-1
TGTGCCAGCAGTCCTTCCTACGAGCAGTACTTC,CASSPSYEQYF,NA,NA,TRBV7-2,TRBJ2-7
TGTGCCATCAGTGAGTCTCTGGGGGGTATTAATGAAGCTTTCTTT,CAISESLGGINEAFF,NA,NA,TRBV10-3,TRBJ1-1
TGTGCCAGCAGCGCGAGGCTAGACACTGAAGCTTTCTTT,CASSARLDTEAFF,NA,NA,TRBV9,TRBJ1-1
TGTGCCAGCAGTACCCCGGGACAGGGGATTCCACTGAACACTGAAGCTTTCTTT,CASSTPGQGIPLNTEAFF,NA,TRBD1,TRBV28,TRBJ1-1
TGTGCCAGCAGTTACTCATCGGGAGGAAACTACGAGCAGTACTTC,CASSYSSGGNYEQYF,NA,TRBD2,TRBV6-5,TRBJ2-7
TGTGCCAGTACCCGGGACAGAAGCAATCAGCCCCAGCATTTT,CASTRDRSNQPQHF,NA,TRBD1,TRBV19,TRBJ1-5
TGTGCCAGCAGTTCCGACATTAGATCCTACGAGCAGTACTTC,CASSSDIRSYEQYF,medium-sized,NA,TRBV28,TRBJ2-7
TGTGCCAGCAGCTTGGGTTCGGGGGGGGGCACAGATACGCAGTATTTT,CASSLGSGGGTDTQYF,NA,TRBD2,TRBV7-7,TRBJ2-3